The source of this T cell receptor (beta chain) is a study of T cell repertoires in cytomegalovirus infection. On the study more broadly: Public TCR beta signatures provided an indication of both CMV infection and a matching HLA type.

CDR1 and CDR2 (germline): SNHLY, FYNNEI. V lost 7 bases and J lost 0, with 16 bases in between. The CDR3 totals 15 residues. A few counts support this clonotype. The antigen is not known. TCRdb re-called the reads with MiXCR, one entry per CDR3 protein. The table includes around 300,000 distinct CDR3 sequences, about 25% detected once. General observations from the study: HLA-C-restricted CMV-specific TCR beta clonotypes were dominant in the ex vivo response. Frequencies of public TCR beta families were cumulated, and this identified carriers of CMV plus the relevant HLA.

This rearrangement joins TRBV2 to TRBJ2-7, with D unclear. The sequencing sample was made of PBMCs. This sequence originates from a human donor in good health (CMV status not recorded). Some clones in this sample may be carry-over from other donors' samples. The CDR3: CASIGGQLSSYEQYF. CDR3 nucleotide sequence: TGTGCCAGCATAGGTGGGCAGTTAAGCTCCTACGAGCAGTACTTC.